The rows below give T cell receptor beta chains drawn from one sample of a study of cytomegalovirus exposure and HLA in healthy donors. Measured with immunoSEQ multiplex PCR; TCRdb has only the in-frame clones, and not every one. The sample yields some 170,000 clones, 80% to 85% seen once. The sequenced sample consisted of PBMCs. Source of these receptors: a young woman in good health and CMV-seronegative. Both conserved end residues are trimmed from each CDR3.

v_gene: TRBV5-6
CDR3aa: ASSLGGQEETQY

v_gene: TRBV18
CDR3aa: ASSISGGALNEQF

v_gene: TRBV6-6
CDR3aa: ASSTPSSEKLF

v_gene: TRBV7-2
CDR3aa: ASSPVEGFLHYNEQF

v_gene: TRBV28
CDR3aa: ASRSRDQETQY

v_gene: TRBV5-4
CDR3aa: ASSSGGSGANVLT

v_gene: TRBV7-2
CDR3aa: ASSFGQQETQY

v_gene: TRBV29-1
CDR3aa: SAHGTSRDEQF

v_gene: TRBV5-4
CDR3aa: ASSCPGQCNQPQH

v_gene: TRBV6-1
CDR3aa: ASSEEEGQVMGDTQY

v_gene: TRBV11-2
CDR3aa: ASSRLAGGFGSTDTQY